The sequence of this T cell receptor beta chain was determined in a study of blood T cell repertoires in COVID-19. Study information: The study drew acute and convalescent COVID-19 samples from the United States, Italy and Spain. Sources were T cells, B-cell-depleted T cells, or PBMCs; the material itself was cDNA or gDNA.

The CDR3 contains 13 residues. Trimming took off 3 bases at V and 7 bases at J, with 12 bases between the two ends. Germline V gene data show CDR1 as SNHLY and CDR2 as FYNNEI. Per the original methods: Counts of nucleated cells, estimated from reference gene primer amplification, were obtained. The protocol was immunoSEQ multiplex PCR, while the TCRdb copy is restricted to in-frame clones and leaves out a portion. V and J calls plus clone size are reproduced from that table; the DNA served to infer D and trimming. Among 200,000 to 300,000 clones, 87% were seen once, and the ten largest hold around 7.8%.

The receptor comes from a man between 60 and 75 years old who had recovered from COVID-19. The chain links TRBV2 to TRBJ1-1; TRBD1 might be the D (5 bases). Sequenced sample: peripheral blood. This CDR3 reads CASSDRGMGEAFF. CDR3 sequence (DNA): TGTGCCAGCAGTGATCGGGGGATGGGTGAAGCTTTCTTT.